The rows below give T cell receptor beta chains drawn from one sample of a study of Graves' ophthalmopathy and Graves' hyperthyroidism. Using its own MiXCR run on the multiplex PCR reads, TCRdb lists one record per CDR3 protein. The table has about 370,000 distinct CDR3 sequences, roughly 18% seen once. The source material was peripheral blood. All receptors come from a woman in her late teens or twenties with Graves' ophthalmopathy. CDR3s leave out the opening cysteine and the closing phenylalanine or tryptophan.

>TRBJ2-7|TRBV12-3/TRBV12-4
ASSTTGTSGYEQY
>TRBJ1-5|TRBV6-4
ASSETGGRNQPQH
>TRBJ1-1|TRBV20-1
SARQQGAKSVEAF
>TRBJ1-1|TRBV6-1
ASSEGYRGTEAF
>TRBJ2-1|TRBV10-1
ASSETTVLEQF
>TRBJ2-7|TRBV7-8
ASSAGQGPYEQY
>TRBJ1-5|TRBV12-3/TRBV12-4
ASSHPREGQPQH
>TRBJ2-4|TRBV6-1
ASSGHRGNIQY
>TRBJ2-2|TRBV4-2
ASSPKDRDTGELF
>TRBJ2-2|TRBV28
ASLPPPGLAGVIAGELF
>TRBJ2-3|TRBV29-1
SVRSQGTDTQY
>TRBJ2-5|TRBV6-5
ASSYSTGTPTQETQY
>TRBJ1-1|TRBV11-1
ASSLYRGMNTEAF
>TRBJ2-7|TRBV27
ASSHVVSGSSEQY
>TRBJ2-7|TRBV6-2/TRBV6-3
ASSFSRYEQY
>TRBJ1-1|TRBV11-2
ASSLAPEGTEAF
>TRBJ2-6|TRBV5-1
ASREIEGGSGANVLT
>TRBJ1-5|TRBV10-1
ASRYIQAGNQPQH
>TRBJ1-4|TRBV6-5
ASSLRGGEKLF
>TRBJ2-7|TRBV7-2
ASSAQGGPSYEQY
>TRBJ1-1|TRBV20-1
SARGGRGETEAF
>TRBJ1-1|TRBV7-3
ASSPRRGATTEAF
>TRBJ1-1|TRBV30
AWSVSENTEAF
>TRBJ2-7|TRBV28
ASSLWELHEQY
>TRBJ1-5|TRBV28
ASSRRGDNQPQH
>TRBJ1-5|TRBV6-1
AAGDRGGQYSNQPQH
>TRBJ1-2|TRBV6-5
ASSYSVGQGLYGYT
>TRBJ2-7|TRBV6-1
ASSEPWDEQY
>TRBJ1-2|TRBV27
ASSLSGSNGYT
>TRBJ1-6|TRBV12-3/TRBV12-4
ASSLGLKPEFPLH
>TRBJ2-7|TRBV12-3/TRBV12-4
ASSLRDWGYEQY
>TRBJ1-1|TRBV13
ASSLWQGPSYYSEAF
>TRBJ2-4|TRBV12-3/TRBV12-4
ASSLSLGLGIQY
>TRBJ1-1|TRBV11-2
ASSLEAGRVTEAF
>TRBJ2-7|TRBV20-1
SARGASGHYEQY